This T cell receptor (beta chain) was recorded in a study of T cell repertoires in cytomegalovirus infection. Whole-study context: The study used recently identified HLA-C-restricted and well-studied HLA-B-restricted CMV epitopes. Matching HLA type, along with CMV infection, was indicated by public TCR beta signatures. Overall study results and limits: The response measured ex vivo was dominated by TCR beta clonotypes (HLA-C-restricted and CMV-specific). Frequencies of public TCR beta families were cumulated, and this identified carriers of CMV plus the relevant HLA.

TCRdb passed the reads through MiXCR, listing each CDR3 protein once. The sample has about 900,000 distinct CDR3 sequences, 25% to 40% seen once. The CDR3 totals 14 residues. CDR1 and CDR2 from the germline V gene are SGHNT and YYREEE (reference sequence). V was pared by 1 base and J by 3 bases, with 8 bases between. This clonotype has only a few counts. What it binds is unknown. The chain carries TRBV5-4 and TRBJ2-1; D perhaps matches TRBD1 (5 bases). The receptor's source is a human donor in good health (CMV status not recorded). Some clones in this sample may be carry-over from other donors' samples. The sequenced sample was cultured CD8+ T cells from PBMCs, obtained from culture after CMV antigen stimulation. CDR3 region: CASSLWQGYNEQFF. The CDR3 region has the DNA TGTGCCAGCAGCTTGTGGCAGGGCTACAATGAGCAGTTCTTC.